This entry is about one T cell receptor beta chain. No antigen is known for it. The PCR employed 60 Vbeta primers together with 13 Jbeta primers. Here immunoSEQ multiplex PCR was the method, and the copy in TCRdb shows in-frame clones only, minus some. The table includes 150,000 to 200,000 clones, around 85% detected once. These data originate in a study of cytomegalovirus exposure and HLA in healthy donors. General study findings and limits: Overall, roughly 150 TCR beta chains were annotated as cytomegalovirus-associated.

This CDR3 comprises 18 residues. CDR1 and CDR2 from the germline V gene are LGHNA and YSLEER. V was pared by 1 base and J by 3 bases, with 20 bases between. The source is a man aged 40-50 years in good health and CMV-seropositive. The source material was PBMCs. This chain uses TRBV4-3 with TRBJ2-3, with D unresolved. The CDR3 sequence: CASSQVPATVRWTDTQYF. For the CDR3, the DNA is TGCGCCAGCAGCCAAGTTCCCGCAACAGTCAGGTGGACAGATACGCAGTATTTT.